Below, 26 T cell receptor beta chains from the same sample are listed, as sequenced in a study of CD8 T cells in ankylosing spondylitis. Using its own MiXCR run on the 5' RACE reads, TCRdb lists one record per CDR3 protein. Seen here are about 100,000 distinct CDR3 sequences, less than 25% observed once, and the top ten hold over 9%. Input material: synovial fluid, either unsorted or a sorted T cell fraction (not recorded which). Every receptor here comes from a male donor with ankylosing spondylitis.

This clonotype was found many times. CDR3 sequence: CASSVVAVGNEQFF. The CDR3 DNA reads TGTGCCAGCAGTGTGGTAGCGGTTGGGAATGAGCAGTTCTTC. V is TRBV2 and J is TRBJ2-1, with D possibly being TRBD2 (6 bases). CDR1 is SNHLY and CDR2 is FYNNEI in the germline V gene. The CDR3 spans 14 residues. Trimming removed 4 bases at V and 7 bases at J, with 14 bases between.

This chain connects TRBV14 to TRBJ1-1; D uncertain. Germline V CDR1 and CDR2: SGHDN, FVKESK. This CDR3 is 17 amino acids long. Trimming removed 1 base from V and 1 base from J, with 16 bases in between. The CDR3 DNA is TGTGCCAGCAGCCAAGCCAGCTGGGCTACGGAGAACACTGAAGCTTTCTTT. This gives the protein CASSQASWATENTEAFF.

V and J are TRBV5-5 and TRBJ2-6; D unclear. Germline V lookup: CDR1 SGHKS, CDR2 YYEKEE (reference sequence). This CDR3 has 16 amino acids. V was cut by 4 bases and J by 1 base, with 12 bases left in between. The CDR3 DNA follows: TGTGCCAGCAGCCCGTCGGTCCAATCTGGGGCCAACGTCCTGACTTTC. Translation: CASSPSVQSGANVLTF.

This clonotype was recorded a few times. The CDR3 DNA reads as TGTGCCATCAGTGACGCCTACGAGCAGTACTTC. Translating gives CAISDAYEQYF. The gene calls are TRBV10-3 and TRBJ2-7; unclear D gene. The CDR3 loop spans 11 amino acids. Germline assignment: CDR1 ENHRY and CDR2 SYGVKD. Trimming took off 3 bases at V and 2 bases at J, with 2 bases between the two ends.

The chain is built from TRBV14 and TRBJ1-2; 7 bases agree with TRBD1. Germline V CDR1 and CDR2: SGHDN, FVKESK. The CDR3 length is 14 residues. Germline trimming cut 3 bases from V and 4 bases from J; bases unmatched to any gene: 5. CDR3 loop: CASSQTGSAYGYTF. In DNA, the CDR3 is TGTGCCAGCAGCCAGACAGGGTCGGCCTATGGCTACACCTTC.

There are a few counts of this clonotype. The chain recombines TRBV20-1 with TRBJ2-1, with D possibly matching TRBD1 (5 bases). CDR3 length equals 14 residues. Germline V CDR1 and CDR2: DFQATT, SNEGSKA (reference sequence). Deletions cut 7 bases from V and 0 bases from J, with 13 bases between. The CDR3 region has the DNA TGCAGTGGTAAAGGACAAAGCTCCTACAATGAGCAGTTCTTC. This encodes CSGKGQSSYNEQFF.

CDR3 DNA: TGTGCCAGCAGCGGGACTAGCGTTTTAATTACAGATACGCAGTATTTT. It yields the protein CASSGTSVLITDTQYF. The rearrangement uses TRBV7-9 and TRBJ2-3; 10 positions agree with TRBD2. V lost 5 bases to trimming and J lost 3 bases; unmatched junction nucleotides: 8. This CDR3 spans 16 amino acids. Germline CDR1 and CDR2: SEHNR and FQNEAQ (reference sequence).

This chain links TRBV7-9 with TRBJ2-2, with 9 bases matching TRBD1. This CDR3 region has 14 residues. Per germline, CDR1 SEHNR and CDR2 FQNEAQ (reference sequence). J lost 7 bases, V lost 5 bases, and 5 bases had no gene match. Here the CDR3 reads CASSRTGDDGELFF. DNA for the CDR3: TGTGCCAGCAGCCGGACAGGGGATGACGGGGAGCTGTTTTTT.

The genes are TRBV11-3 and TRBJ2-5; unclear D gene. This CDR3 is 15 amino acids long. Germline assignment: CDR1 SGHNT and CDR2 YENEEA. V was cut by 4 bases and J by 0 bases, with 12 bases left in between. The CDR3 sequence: CASSSGGRNQETQYF. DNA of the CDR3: TGTGCCAGCAGCTCCGGCGGACGGAACCAAGAGACCCAGTACTTC.

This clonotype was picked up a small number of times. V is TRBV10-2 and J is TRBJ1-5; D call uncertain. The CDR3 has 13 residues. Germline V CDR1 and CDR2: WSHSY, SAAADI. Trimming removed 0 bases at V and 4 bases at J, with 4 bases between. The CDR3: CASSESGNQPQHF. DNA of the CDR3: TGCGCCAGCAGTGAGTCTGGGAATCAGCCCCAGCATTTT.

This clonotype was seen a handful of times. The CDR3 coding sequence is TGCGCCAGCAGGCGGGAGTCGATGCTGGAGACCCAGTACTTC. This gives the protein CASRRESMLETQYF. This chain links TRBV5-1 with TRBJ2-5, with 7 bases that match TRBD2. The CDR3 spans 14 residues. V lost 5 bases and J lost 5; bases outside the gene matches: 9. The germline V gene has CDR1 SGHRS and CDR2 YFSETQ.

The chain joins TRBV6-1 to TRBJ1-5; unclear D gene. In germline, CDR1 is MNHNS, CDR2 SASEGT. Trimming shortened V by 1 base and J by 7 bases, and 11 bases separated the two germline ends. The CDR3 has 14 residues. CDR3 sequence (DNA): TGTGCCAGCAGTGAAGTCCCGGCAGTCCAGCCCCAGCATTTT. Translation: CASSEVPAVQPQHF.

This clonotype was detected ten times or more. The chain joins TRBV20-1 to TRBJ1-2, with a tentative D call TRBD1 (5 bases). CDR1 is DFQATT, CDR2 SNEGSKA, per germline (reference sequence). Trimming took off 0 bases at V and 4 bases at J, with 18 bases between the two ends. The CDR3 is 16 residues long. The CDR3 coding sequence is TGCAGTGCTAGAGATCTTCTAGGGGCGGGACTCTATGGCTACACCTTC. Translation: CSARDLLGAGLYGYTF.

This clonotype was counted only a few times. Here the CDR3 DNA reads TGTGCCATCAGTGAGACGGGGACAGAAGATACGCAGTATTTT. Translation: CAISETGTEDTQYF. The chain joins TRBV10-3 to TRBJ2-3, with 7 bases lining up with TRBD1. The V segment lost 2 bases and the J segment 5 bases; nucleotides outside the gene matches: 4. CDR3 length: 14 residues. Germline V gene lookup returns CDR1 ENHRY and CDR2 SYGVKD.

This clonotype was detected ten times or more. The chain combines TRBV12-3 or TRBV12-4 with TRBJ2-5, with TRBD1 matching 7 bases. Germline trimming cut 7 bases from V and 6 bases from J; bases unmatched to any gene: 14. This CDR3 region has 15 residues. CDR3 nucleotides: TGTGCCAGCACTCTAGGGCGTCAGGGGGAAAAGACCCAGTACTTC. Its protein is CASTLGRQGEKTQYF.

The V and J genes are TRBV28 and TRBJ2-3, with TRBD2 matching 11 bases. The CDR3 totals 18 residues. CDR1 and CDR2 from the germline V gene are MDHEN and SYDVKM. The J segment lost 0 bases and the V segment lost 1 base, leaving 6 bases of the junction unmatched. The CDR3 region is CASSLYATSGTSTDTQYF. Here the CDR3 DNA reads TGTGCCAGCAGTTTATATGCGACTAGCGGGACCAGCACAGATACGCAGTATTTT.

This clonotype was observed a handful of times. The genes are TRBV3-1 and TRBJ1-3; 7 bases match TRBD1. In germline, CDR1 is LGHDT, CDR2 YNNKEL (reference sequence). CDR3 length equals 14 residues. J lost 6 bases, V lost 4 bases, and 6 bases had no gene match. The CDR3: CASSPGTVLNTIYF. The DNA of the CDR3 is TGTGCCAGCAGCCCCGGGACAGTCCTAAACACCATATATTTT.

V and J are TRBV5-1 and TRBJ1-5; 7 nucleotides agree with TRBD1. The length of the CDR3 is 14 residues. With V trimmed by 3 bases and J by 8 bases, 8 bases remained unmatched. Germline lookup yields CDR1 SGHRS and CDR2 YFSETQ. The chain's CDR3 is CASSWGTVGEPQHF. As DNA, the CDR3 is TGCGCCAGCAGCTGGGGGACAGTAGGGGAGCCCCAGCATTTT.

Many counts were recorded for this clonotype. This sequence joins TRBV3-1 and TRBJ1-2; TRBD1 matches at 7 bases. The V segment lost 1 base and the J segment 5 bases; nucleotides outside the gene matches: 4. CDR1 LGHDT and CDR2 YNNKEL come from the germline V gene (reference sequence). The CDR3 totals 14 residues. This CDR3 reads CASSQGTQGYGYTF. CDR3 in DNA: TGTGCCAGCAGCCAAGGGACACAGGGGTATGGCTACACCTTC. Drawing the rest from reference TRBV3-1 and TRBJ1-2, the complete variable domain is DTAVSQTPKYLVTQMGNDKSIKCEQNLGHDTMYWYKQDSKKFLKIMFSYNNKELIINETVPNRFSPKSPDKAHLNLHINSLELGDSAVYFCASSQGTQGYGYTFGSGTRLTVV.

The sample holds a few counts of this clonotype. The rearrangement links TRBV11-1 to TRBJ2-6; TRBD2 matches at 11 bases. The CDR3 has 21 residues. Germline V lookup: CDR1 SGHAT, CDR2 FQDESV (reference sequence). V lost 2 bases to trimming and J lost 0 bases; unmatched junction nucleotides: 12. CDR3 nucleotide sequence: TGTGCCAGCAGCTTAAGGGCAATCTTAGCGGGAGGGTCCTCTGGGGCCAACGTCCTGACTTTC. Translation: CASSLRAILAGGSSGANVLTF.

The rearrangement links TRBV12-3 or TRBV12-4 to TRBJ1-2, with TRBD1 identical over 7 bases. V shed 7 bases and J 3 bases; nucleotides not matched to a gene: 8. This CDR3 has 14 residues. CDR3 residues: CASTRQGTHYGYTF. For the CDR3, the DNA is TGTGCCAGCACCAGACAGGGAACGCACTATGGCTACACCTTC.

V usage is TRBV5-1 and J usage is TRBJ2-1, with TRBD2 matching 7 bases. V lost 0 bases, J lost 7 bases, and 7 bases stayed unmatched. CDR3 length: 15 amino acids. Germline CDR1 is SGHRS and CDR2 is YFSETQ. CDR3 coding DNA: TGCGCCAGCAGCTTGGCCGGGACTACCTTTAATGAGCAGTTCTTC. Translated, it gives CASSLAGTTFNEQFF.

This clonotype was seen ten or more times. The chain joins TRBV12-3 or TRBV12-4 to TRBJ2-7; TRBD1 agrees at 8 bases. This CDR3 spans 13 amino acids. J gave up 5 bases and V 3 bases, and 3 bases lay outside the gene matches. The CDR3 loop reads CASSFDRGHEQYF. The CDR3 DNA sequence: TGTGCCAGCAGTTTCGACAGGGGACACGAGCAGTACTTC.

The CDR3 region is CASRGTPHQPQHF. The CDR3 nucleotides read TGTGCCAGCAGAGGGACGCCCCATCAGCCCCAGCATTTT. This chain links TRBV7-9 with TRBJ1-5; a possible D gene is TRBD1 (5 bases). The germline gives CDR1 SEHNR, CDR2 FQNEAQ (reference sequence). V was cut by 6 bases and J by 5 bases, with 11 bases left in between. The CDR3 contains 13 residues.

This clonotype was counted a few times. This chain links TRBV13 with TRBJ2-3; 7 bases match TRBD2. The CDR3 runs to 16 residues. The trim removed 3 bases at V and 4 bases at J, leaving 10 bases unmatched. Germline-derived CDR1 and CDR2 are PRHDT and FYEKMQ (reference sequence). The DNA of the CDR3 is TGTGCCAGCAGCTTCCGGGAGGTGGGGTTCGCAGATACGCAGTATTTT. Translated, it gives CASSFREVGFADTQYF.

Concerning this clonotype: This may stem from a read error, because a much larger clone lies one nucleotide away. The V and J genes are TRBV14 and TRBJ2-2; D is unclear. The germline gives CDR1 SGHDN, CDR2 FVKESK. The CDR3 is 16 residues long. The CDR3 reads CARSQGPWIGTGELFF. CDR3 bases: TGTGCCAGGAGCCAAGGCCCCTGGATTGGAACCGGGGAGCTGTTTTTT.